A selection of T cell receptor beta chains follows, all from one sample in a study of cytomegalovirus exposure and HLA in healthy donors. Data came from immunoSEQ multiplex PCR; TCRdb stores just in-frame clones and leaves some out. The repertoire consists of about 180,000 clones, with around three quarters occurring once and the leading ten covering under 0.75%. The sequencing input was PBMCs. The source is a woman between 40 and 55 years old in good health and CMV-seronegative. Each CDR3 is given with its conserved first and last residue. A D gene is named only where the DNA matches it firmly. Some rows mark clone size as missing; the rest say once, few, many or name a class of expanded clone.

J gene,D gene,clone size,V gene,CDR3 DNA,CDR3 protein
TRBJ1-1,.,.,TRBV10-2,TGCGCCAGCACTCTCAGTGGGGCGAACACTGAAGCTTTCTTT,CASTLSGANTEAFF
TRBJ1-1,.,.,TRBV5-1,TGCGCCAGCAGCTTAGAGTTGAACACTGAAGCTTTCTTT,CASSLELNTEAFF
TRBJ1-1,.,.,TRBV5-1,TGCGCCAGCAGCTTCTCGGCAGGGGAGAACACTGAAGCTTTCTTT,CASSFSAGENTEAFF
TRBJ2-2,.,.,TRBV28,TGTGCCAGCACCACTTCGGTCAGGGGGGAGGCCGGGGAGCTGTTTTTT,CASTTSVRGEAGELFF
TRBJ2-3,TRBD2,once,TRBV13,TGTGCCAGCAGCTCGCGGACTAGCGGGGGCACAGATACGCAGTATTTT,CASSSRTSGGTDTQYF
TRBJ2-7,.,once,TRBV4-1,TGCGCCAGCAGCCCACCGGGTGGCTGGAGCTACGAGCAGTACTTC,CASSPPGGWSYEQYF
TRBJ1-2,TRBD1,.,TRBV7-9,TGTTCCAGCAGCTTAGTTGGGACAGGGGAAGGCTATGGCTACACCTTC,CSSSLVGTGEGYGYTF
TRBJ2-5,TRBD1,.,TRBV5-1,TGCGCCAGCAGCCCGGGACAGGGGGCCTGGGAGCAGTACTTC,CASSPGQGAWEQYF
TRBJ2-7,TRBD2,.,TRBV27,TGTGCCAGCAGTTTAAGGGAGACTAGCGGAGCCTTCTACGAGCAGTACTTC,CASSLRETSGAFYEQYF
TRBJ2-2,.,.,TRBV4-1,TGCGCCAGCAGCCAAGGGTCCAGGACAGCCGCGAACACCGGGGAGCTGTTTTTT,CASSQGSRTAANTGELFF
TRBJ2-7,.,.,TRBV27,TGTGCCAGCAGTTTATCAGGAGCCACCCCCTACGAGCAGTACTTC,CASSLSGATPYEQYF
TRBJ2-7,TRBD2,.,TRBV5-1,TGCGCCAGCAGCTCGAAGGGCAGGGAGGGGTACGAGCAGTACTTC,CASSSKGREGYEQYF
TRBJ2-1,TRBD1,.,TRBV7-2,TGTGCCAGCAGCTTAGGCGGACAGGGTGGCAATGAGCAGTTCTTC,CASSLGGQGGNEQFF
TRBJ1-2,TRBD1,.,TRBV29-1,TGCAGCGATCAGGGGGCAGGGGCCCCCTATGGCTACACCTTC,CSDQGAGAPYGYTF
TRBJ1-2,.,.,TRBV5-1,TGCGCCAGCAGTTATCCTACAGGAAGCTCCTATGGCTACACCTTC,CASSYPTGSSYGYTF
TRBJ1-2,TRBD1,.,TRBV5-1,TGCGCCAGCAGCTTGCAAACGGGGACAGGGCTTAGCGGCTACACCTTC,CASSLQTGTGLSGYTF
TRBJ1-1,.,.,TRBV18,TGTGCCAGCTCACCGACAGTGAACACTGAAGCTTTCTTT,CASSPTVNTEAFF
TRBJ1-2,.,few,TRBV5-6,TGTGCCAGCAGCTTGACAGGCGAGCCCTATGGCTACACCTTC,CASSLTGEPYGYTF
TRBJ2-2,TRBD2,.,TRBV10-3,TGTGCCATCAGTGAGGTGGGGACTAGCGGATACACCGGGGAGCTGTTTTTT,CAISEVGTSGYTGELFF
TRBJ2-3,TRBD2,.,TRBV9,TGTGCCAGCAGCGTAAGAGCTAGCGGGGGCCTATCTAGCACAGATACGCAGTATTTT,CASSVRASGGLSSTDTQYF
TRBJ2-7,.,.,TRBV27,TGTGCCAGCAGTTTGAACCTAGGCGTCTACGAGCAGTACTTC,CASSLNLGVYEQYF
TRBJ1-2,.,.,TRBV15,TGTGCCACCAGCCCGCGGACATTCAACTATGGCTACACCTTC,CATSPRTFNYGYTF